Below are 2 T cell receptor beta chains sequenced from a single sample in a study of tumor and adjacent non-tumor tissue in lung cancer (dated by TCRdb to between 2017 and 2018). Library construction relied on multiplex PCR. Sequencing was performed on an Illumina HiSeq 2500. TCRbeta libraries were constructed through three rounds of nested PCR with primers (Table S4) according to protocols modified from ARM-PCR. TCRdb trimmed the raw reads at Q25, called clones with MiXCR and kept productive beta chains. Entries that share a CDR3 protein sequence are merged under the most common genes and DNA. The sample contains tens of thousands of distinct CDR3 sequences, around 80% of them found a single time. Approximately 12% of the sample goes to the ten largest clones. Bulk unsorted tissue served as the source for RNA extraction, and RNA quality was assessed using a NanoDrop ND-1000 and an Agilent 2100. The sample taken for sequencing was lung tumor tissue. The source of these receptors is a woman aged 50 to 60 with non-small cell lung cancer.

The J gene is TRBJ2-1, the V gene TRBV24-1, with unresolved D. The germline V gene has CDR1 KGHDR and CDR2 SFDVKD. This CDR3 contains 16 residues. The ends were cut back, 9 bases at V and 7 bases at J, with 24 bases in the middle. The CDR3 sequence is CATCKASSRSCNEQFF. CDR3 DNA sequence: TGTGCCACCTGTAAGGCCAGCAGCAGATCCTGTAATGAGCAGTTCTTC.

For this clonotype: Its ends do not fully match the called genes, so a read error is possible. The chain is built from TRBV20-1 and TRBJ2-7; the match to TRBD1 covers 7 bases. CDR3 size: 12 residues. Germline V gene sequence: CDR1 DFQATT, CDR2 SNEGSKA (reference sequence). The CDR3 DNA sequence: TGCAGTGCCACAGGACAGGTGAAGGAGCAGAACTTC. This codes for CSATGQVKEQNF.